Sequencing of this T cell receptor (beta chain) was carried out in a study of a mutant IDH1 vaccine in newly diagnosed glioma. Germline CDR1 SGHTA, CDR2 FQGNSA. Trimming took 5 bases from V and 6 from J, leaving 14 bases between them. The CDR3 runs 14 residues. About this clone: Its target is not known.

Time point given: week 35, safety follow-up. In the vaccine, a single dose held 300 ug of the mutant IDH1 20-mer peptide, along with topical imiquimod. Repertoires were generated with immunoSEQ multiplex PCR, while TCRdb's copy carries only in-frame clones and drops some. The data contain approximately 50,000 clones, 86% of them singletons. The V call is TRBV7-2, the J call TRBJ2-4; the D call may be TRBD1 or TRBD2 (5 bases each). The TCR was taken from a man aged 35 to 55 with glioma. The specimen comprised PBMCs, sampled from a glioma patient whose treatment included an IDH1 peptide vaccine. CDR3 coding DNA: TGTGCCAGCAGCACCGGGACGGCTGTAAACATTCAGTACTTC. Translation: CASSTGTAVNIQYF. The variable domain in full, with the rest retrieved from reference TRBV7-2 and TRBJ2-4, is GAGVSQSPSNKVTEKGKDVELRCDPISGHTALYWYRQSLGQGLEFLIYFQGNSAPDKSGLPSDRFSAERTGGSVSTLTIQRTQQEDSAVYLCASSTGTAVNIQYFGAGTRLSVL.